This passage covers 25 T cell receptor beta chains from one sample sequenced in a study of blood T cell repertoires in COVID-19. Clones were read by immunoSEQ multiplex PCR, and TCRdb kept only the in-frame ones, dropping some. The data show just under 350,000 clones, 87% seen once. The sample was peripheral blood. The receptor source for this set is a woman in her forties or fifties with COVID-19, enrolled during active disease.

The V and J genes are TRBV5-8 and TRBJ2-1, with TRBD2 matching 11 bases. Germline V gene data show CDR1 as SGHTS and CDR2 as YDEGEE. The V gene end was trimmed by 6 bases and the J gene end by 1 base; junction bases not matched to a gene: 3. The CDR3 is made up of 15 amino acids. CDR3 residues: CASIAGGPSYNEQFF. CDR3 in DNA: TGTGCCAGCATAGCGGGAGGGCCTTCCTACAATGAGCAGTTCTTC.

V is TRBV13 and J is TRBJ2-2, with 8 bases aligning to TRBD1. V lost 5 bases to trimming and J lost 0 bases; unmatched junction nucleotides: 14. Germline V gives CDR1 PRHDT, CDR2 FYEKMQ (reference sequence). CDR3 length: 19 amino acids. The CDR3 spells CASSRSGQGVSANTGELFF. The CDR3, as DNA: TGTGCCAGCAGCCGAAGCGGACAGGGCGTGAGTGCGAACACCGGGGAGCTGTTTTTT.

This clone turned up a few times. At the DNA level, this CDR3 is encoded by other sequences in the same sample as well. The V gene is TRBV6-1, the J gene TRBJ2-7; 7 bases are a match to TRBD1. Germline values: CDR1 MNHNS, CDR2 SASEGT. After removal of 1 base from V and 3 bases from J, the junction contained 6 bases not matched to a gene. This CDR3 contains 15 residues. The CDR3 is CASSEEGTAYYEQYF. The CDR3 DNA follows: TGTGCCAGCAGTGAAGAAGGGACAGCGTACTACGAGCAGTACTTC.

This clone was found once. The CDR3 reads CASSFQGSNEQFF. CDR3 DNA: TGTGCCAGCAGTTTTCAGGGGTCCAACGAGCAGTTCTTC. The rearrangement uses TRBV27 and TRBJ2-1, with D perhaps matching TRBD1 (6 bases). This CDR3 comprises 13 residues. The V gene's germline CDR1 is MNHEY and CDR2 SMNVEV (reference sequence). Trimming left V 3 bases short and J 10 bases short, with 13 bases between.

The chain carries TRBV19 and TRBJ1-4; D is possibly TRBD1 (6 bases). Germline V gene data show CDR1 as LNHDA and CDR2 as SQIVND (reference sequence). The CDR3 consists of 15 residues. Trimming pared 3 bases from V and 6 bases from J, leaving 14 bases between. CDR3 nucleotides: TGTGCCAGTAGTATTACTGGGGCAGGGGATGAAAAACTGTTTTTT. Protein sequence: CASSITGAGDEKLFF.

This clone appeared a single time. The chain employs TRBV5-6 and TRBJ2-4; D ambiguous. This CDR3 has 15 residues. Trimming left V 0 bases short and J 1 base short, with 8 bases between. From germline, CDR1 is SGHDT and CDR2 YYEEEE. The CDR3 bases are TGTGCCAGCAGCTTGGGTCTTATGGCCAAAAACATTCAGTACTTC. Residues: CASSLGLMAKNIQYF.

The genes are TRBV6-2 or TRBV6-3 and TRBJ2-7; D is perhaps TRBD1 or TRBD2 (5 bases each). Trimming took off 8 bases at V and 0 bases at J, with 20 bases between the two ends. The CDR3 covers 16 residues. Per the germline V gene, CDR1 is MNHEY and CDR2 is SVGEGT. CDR3 in DNA: TGTGCCAGCTGCCGGGGCGTCGTGAGGAGCTCCTACGAGCAGTACTTC. Protein product: CASCRGVVRSSYEQYF.

V gene TRBV27 combines with J gene TRBJ2-7; D is uncertain. Trimming shortened V by 3 bases and J by 0 bases, and 9 bases separated the two germline ends. CDR1 and CDR2 from the germline V gene are MNHEY and SMNVEV (reference sequence). CDR3 size: 14 residues. In nucleotides, the CDR3 is TGTGCCAGCAGTTTCAGTGAAGACTCCTACGAGCAGTACTTC. It yields the protein CASSFSEDSYEQYF.

The gene calls are TRBV6-2 or TRBV6-3 and TRBJ2-5, with no clear D. V gave up 4 bases and J gave up 7 bases, with 16 bases separating them. CDR3 length equals 14 residues. Germline V gene data show CDR1 as MNHEY and CDR2 as SVGEGT. The CDR3 spells CASSSPLYKMTQYF. CDR3 sequence (DNA): TGTGCCAGCAGTTCGCCCTTGTACAAGATGACCCAGTACTTC.

This clone has only one observation. The chain carries TRBV6-4 and TRBJ1-2, with a weak D call TRBD1 (5 bases). The CDR3 is made up of 15 amino acids. Germline assignment: CDR1 MRHNA and CDR2 SNTAGT. Trimming cost V 5 bases and J 4 bases, with 17 bases left between them. CDR3 sequence reads: CASSPKLGAGYGYTF. CDR3 nucleotide sequence: TGTGCCAGCAGTCCCAAATTAGGGGCTGGCTATGGCTACACCTTC.

The count of this clone is one. This CDR3 reads CASSDSGTGAYEQYF. DNA of the CDR3: TGCGCCAGCAGTGACTCCGGGACAGGGGCCTACGAGCAGTACTTC. V gene TRBV10-1 combines with J gene TRBJ2-7; TRBD1 agrees at 10 bases. This CDR3 region has 15 residues. Trimming took 3 bases from V and 2 from J; bases not matched to a gene: 4. Germline V gene data show CDR1 as WNHNN and CDR2 as SYGVQD (reference sequence).

The chain couples TRBV5-6 to TRBJ2-7, with TRBD1 matching 9 bases. Losses at the gene ends were 6 bases for V and 2 bases for J; bases not matched to a gene: 9. Looked up from germline, CDR1 is SGHDT and CDR2 is YYEEEE. The CDR3 is 15 amino acids. CDR3 DNA sequence: TGTGCCAGCACCATGGAACAGGGGGCCACCTACGAGCAGTACTTC. It encodes CASTMEQGATYEQYF.

The chain has TRBV6-5 and TRBJ2-3; 8 bases are a match to TRBD1. Germline V gives CDR1 MNHEY, CDR2 SVGAGI. Trimming cost V 0 bases and J 0 bases; bases outside gene matches: 2. The CDR3 sequence is 16 residues long. The CDR3 coding sequence is TGTGCCAGCAGTTACTCAGGACAGGGTAGCACAGATACGCAGTATTTT. Encoded protein: CASSYSGQGSTDTQYF.

For this clone: Other DNA sequences from this sample encode an identical CDR3 as well. The J gene is TRBJ1-2, the V gene TRBV11-2; 8 bases map to TRBD1. The germline V gene encodes CDR1 SGHAT and CDR2 FQNNGV. J gave up 3 bases and V 5 bases, and 2 bases lay outside the gene matches. The CDR3 runs 13 residues. The CDR3: CASSQDRDYGYTF. The CDR3 nucleotides are TGTGCCAGCAGCCAGGACAGGGACTATGGCTACACCTTC.

The CDR3 DNA follows: TGTGCCACTAAGAAACCCGGGACATCATTTAGTCAGTACTTC. It yields the protein CATKKPGTSFSQYF. The chain employs TRBV6-5 and TRBJ2-7, with D tentatively TRBD1 (6 bases). CDR1 is MNHEY and CDR2 is SVGAGI in the germline V gene. V was trimmed by 10 bases and J by 10 bases, leaving 26 bases between them. CDR3 size: 14 residues.

The chain couples TRBV6-5 to TRBJ1-5; D is uncertain. The CDR3 totals 13 residues. Germline assignment: CDR1 MNHEY and CDR2 SVGAGI. Trimming cost V 2 bases and J 4 bases, with 6 bases left between them. The CDR3 reads CASSYSLNQPQHF. The CDR3 DNA sequence: TGTGCCAGCAGTTACAGCTTAAATCAGCCCCAGCATTTT.

This clone has a single count. The V and J genes are TRBV7-2 and TRBJ1-2; TRBD1 agrees at 10 bases. J lost 4 bases, V lost 4 bases, and 15 bases had no gene match. This CDR3 contains 18 residues. Germline V gene data show CDR1 as SGHTA and CDR2 as FQGNSA. The CDR3 nucleotides are TGTGCCAGCAGCTCAGCCGGGACAGGGGCTGGGCAGCGCTATGGCTACACCTTC. Protein sequence: CASSSAGTGAGQRYGYTF.

The CDR3 nucleotides read TGTGCCAGCAGCCGCCCGGGACTAGCGGGACACAATGAGCAGTTCTTC. Translation: CASSRPGLAGHNEQFF. The chain uses TRBV3-1 (or the pseudogene TRBV3-2) and TRBJ2-1; 13 bases fit TRBD2. In germline, CDR1 is LGHDT, CDR2 YNNKEL (reference sequence). With 4 bases clipped from V and 5 bases from J, the junction kept 5 bases outside the gene matches. The CDR3 has 16 amino acids.

The V and J genes are TRBV5-1 and TRBJ1-1, with D tentatively TRBD1 (6 bases). This CDR3 region has 15 residues. In germline, CDR1 is SGHRS, CDR2 YFSETQ. V lost 4 bases, J lost 1 base, and 14 bases lay in between. The CDR3: CASSGVTGKNTEAFF. The CDR3 DNA is TGCGCCAGCAGCGGCGTAACAGGGAAGAACACTGAAGCTTTCTTT.

The rearrangement joins TRBV9 to TRBJ1-3; D remains unclear. The CDR3 loop spans 14 amino acids. The V end was cut by 3 bases, the J end by 0 bases, with 7 bases between. The germline gives CDR1 SGDLS, CDR2 YYNGEE. The CDR3 sequence: CASSGGASGNTIYF. CDR3 in DNA: TGTGCCAGCAGCGGCGGCGCCTCTGGAAACACCATATATTTT.

The genes are TRBV18 and TRBJ1-1; D is unresolved. The CDR3 has 14 amino acids. CDR1 and CDR2 from the germline V gene are KGHSH and LQKENI. Trimming stripped 4 bases from V and 1 base from J, with 10 bases between. The CDR3: CASSLSGSNTEAFF. The CDR3 nucleotides are TGTGCCAGCTCACTGTCAGGCTCGAACACTGAAGCTTTCTTT.

V gene TRBV7-6 combines with J gene TRBJ2-7, with TRBD2 matching over 8 bases. CDR3 length: 19 residues. The V segment lost 0 bases and the J segment 3 bases; nucleotides outside the gene matches: 16. From germline, CDR1 is SGHVS and CDR2 FNYEAQ. CDR3 sequence: CASSLAQDLRELAVYEQYF. DNA of the CDR3: TGTGCCAGCAGCTTAGCACAGGATTTACGGGAACTAGCGGTCTACGAGCAGTACTTC.

V and J are TRBV7-6 and TRBJ2-1; TRBD2 aligns across 12 bases. The J segment lost 8 bases and the V segment lost 5 bases, leaving 13 bases of the junction unmatched. CDR3 size: 17 residues. The germline V gene encodes CDR1 SGHVS and CDR2 FNYEAQ. In nucleotides, the CDR3 is TGTGCCAGCAGCCGAACTCAGACTAGCGGGGGCCGGGATGAGCAGTTCTTC. Translating gives CASSRTQTSGGRDEQFF.

The chain carries TRBV11-2 and TRBJ2-3; 7 nucleotides agree with TRBD1. Germline values: CDR1 SGHAT, CDR2 FQNNGV. V was pared by 4 bases and J by 2 bases, with 9 bases of the junction left unmatched. The CDR3 runs to 16 residues. As DNA, the CDR3 is TGTGCCAGCAGCTCACGCTCGGGACAGTACACAGATACGCAGTATTTT. It specifies CASSSRSGQYTDTQYF.

CDR3 sequence (DNA): TGTGCCAGCAGTTACTCGGGGGGTGCCGGGGAGCTGTTTTTT. The encoded protein is CASSYSGGAGELFF. The rearrangement joins TRBV6-5 to TRBJ2-2; D may be TRBD2 (6 bases). The CDR3 length is 14 residues. Germline V gene lookup returns CDR1 MNHEY and CDR2 SVGAGI. The V and J ends lost 0 bases and 6 bases respectively, with 8 bases between them.